These T cell receptor beta chains were read from a single sample in a study of PD-1 blockade in classical Hodgkin lymphoma. The protocol was immunoSEQ multiplex PCR, while the TCRdb copy is restricted to in-frame clones and leaves out a portion. The profile shows about 37,000 clones, just over 85% of them singletons. This material consisted of peripheral blood mononuclear cells (PBMCs), taken before the second cycle of nivolumab. These receptors came from a human donor with classical Hodgkin lymphoma. CDR3s leave out the opening cysteine and the closing phenylalanine or tryptophan.

V	J	CDR3
TRBV5-5	TRBJ2-7	ASSWGLAVTYEQY
TRBV19	TRBJ2-7	ASSIVTGVAEQY
TRBV27	TRBJ2-1	ASSLGPSYNEQF
TRBV9	TRBJ2-6	ASSVESWGPGANVLT
TRBV7-6	TRBJ2-1	ASSLALGGRPTNEQF
TRBV21-1	TRBJ2-1	ARRSPRDSLYNEQF
TRBV6-5	TRBJ2-1	ASSYRPSNEQF
TRBV6-5	TRBJ1-1	ASSKLQAEAF
TRBV27	TRBJ2-7	ASGTGGYEQY
TRBV7-3	TRBJ2-3	ASSFLRTSGRDGTDTQY
TRBV4-1	TRBJ2-1	ASSQGSVAGVASGEQF
TRBV5-1	TRBJ1-1	ASSDRGRLFTEAF
TRBV4-2	TRBJ2-7	ASSRLAGTYEQY
TRBV6-6	TRBJ1-1	ASTRGNTEAF
TRBV6-5	TRBJ2-7	ASRTSGRDNEQY